This T cell receptor beta chain was found in a study of OX40 agonist ivuxolimab in advanced cancers. Across the whole study: A diagnosis of hepatocellular carcinoma, melanoma, renal cell or head and neck cancer was present in dose-escalation patients.

Repertoires were generated with immunoSEQ multiplex PCR, while TCRdb's copy carries only in-frame clones and drops some. The table lists tens of thousands of clones, about 85% of them singletons. V was cut by 3 bases and J by 0 bases, with 6 bases left in between. The CDR3 contains 13 residues. Germline V gene sequence: CDR1 SNHLY, CDR2 FYNNEI. The chain joins TRBV2 to TRBJ2-7; D is unresolved. Here the sequenced sample was CD4+ or CD8+ T cells sorted from blood, taken in a trial of the OX40 agonist ivuxolimab. The TCR sequence derives from an adult with an advanced solid tumor such as melanoma, head and neck, liver or kidney cancer. CDR3 region: CASSEDGSYEQYF. CDR3 bases: TGTGCCAGCAGTGAGGACGGCTCCTACGAGCAGTACTTC. Drawing the rest from reference TRBV2 and TRBJ2-7, the complete variable domain is EPEVTQTPSHQVTQMGQEVILRCVPISNHLYFYWYRQILGQKVEFLVSFYNNEISEKSEIFDDQFSVERPDGSNFTLKIRSTKLEDSAMYFCASSEDGSYEQYFGPGTRLTVT.